This TCR beta chain was captured by sequencing in a study of post-analysis software for immune sequencing data. Study-level results: Relative to controls, patients had a handful of TRBV segments at higher frequency, with TRBV5-6, TRBV5-1 and TRBV20-1 among these.

The TCR beta cDNA libraries contained unique molecular identifiers. Researchers reported approximately 480,000 cDNA molecules coming from approximately 1 to 10 million T cells. TCRdb reprocessed the PCR reads via MiXCR and lists one record per CDR3 protein. This sample has almost 700,000 distinct CDR3 sequences, with approximately 60% found just once. Germline V gives CDR1 SGHTA, CDR2 FQGNSA. V was pared by 4 bases and J by 3 bases, with 9 bases between. The CDR3 has 14 amino acids. Comments on this clonotype: Antigen unknown.

The material sequenced was blood. The sequence derives from a girl aged 2 to 9 with multiple sclerosis. This chain connects TRBV7-2 to TRBJ2-2, with D tentatively TRBD2 (5 bases). This CDR3 reads CASSWSRDTGELFF. The CDR3 bases are TGTGCCAGCAGCTGGTCGAGGGACACCGGGGAGCTGTTTTTT.